The rows below give T cell receptor beta chains drawn from one sample of a study of blood T cell repertoires in COVID-19. Assay: immunoSEQ multiplex PCR; the TCRdb copy retains only in-frame clones and omits some. Found here are 170,000 or so clones, about 90% of them singletons; the top ten hold 7%. The specimen sequenced was PBMCs or T cells enriched from blood (not recorded which). The receptors stem from a woman aged 45-65 years who had recovered from COVID-19. The CDR3 runs from the conserved cysteine through the conserved F or W. The order of the fields is V gene, D gene, J gene, clone size, CDR3 protein, CDR3 DNA. D genes are given only for firm matches. A row's size may be missing; if present it is once, few, many or a size class.

v_gene: TRBV6-5
d_gene: .
j_gene: TRBJ1-1
abundance: once
CDR3aa: CASSYGRNTEAFF
CDR3nt: TGTGCCAGCAGTTACGGGCGGAACACTGAAGCTTTCTTT

v_gene: TRBV6-5
d_gene: .
j_gene: TRBJ1-4
abundance: .
CDR3aa: CASSPRGPGGELFF
CDR3nt: TGTGCCAGCAGTCCCCGAGGGCCGGGCGGGGAACTGTTTTTT

v_gene: TRBV7-8
d_gene: .
j_gene: TRBJ2-3
abundance: .
CDR3aa: CASSPRDTDTQYF
CDR3nt: TGTGCCAGCAGCCCCCGGGACACAGATACGCAGTATTTT

v_gene: TRBV4-1
d_gene: .
j_gene: TRBJ1-2
abundance: once
CDR3aa: CASSLTDYYGYTF
CDR3nt: TGCGCCAGCAGCCTGACAGACTACTATGGCTACACCTTC

v_gene: TRBV6-6
d_gene: .
j_gene: TRBJ1-5
abundance: .
CDR3aa: CASSSAGGNQPQHF
CDR3nt: TGTGCCAGCAGTTCTGCAGGGGGCAATCAGCCCCAGCATTTT

v_gene: TRBV14
d_gene: .
j_gene: TRBJ2-1
abundance: .
CDR3aa: CASSRLGWNEQFF
CDR3nt: TGTGCCAGCAGCCGACTAGGGTGGAATGAGCAGTTCTTC

v_gene: TRBV6-5
d_gene: .
j_gene: TRBJ2-7
abundance: .
CDR3aa: CASSYRGTSYEQYF
CDR3nt: TGTGCCAGCAGTTACAGGGGTACCTCCTACGAGCAGTACTTC

v_gene: TRBV6-1
d_gene: TRBD1
j_gene: TRBJ1-5
abundance: .
CDR3aa: CASSATTKGQGAYQPQHF
CDR3nt: TGTGCCAGCAGTGCAACAACGAAAGGACAGGGGGCGTATCAGCCCCAGCATTTT

v_gene: TRBV20-1
d_gene: TRBD1
j_gene: TRBJ2-1
abundance: .
CDR3aa: CSAERGTGQFF
CDR3nt: TGCAGTGCGGAACGAGGGACAGGGCAGTTCTTC

v_gene: TRBV11-1
d_gene: TRBD1
j_gene: TRBJ1-1
abundance: .
CDR3aa: CASSQTGVSSTEAFF
CDR3nt: TGTGCCAGCAGCCAGACAGGGGTATCGAGCACTGAAGCTTTCTTT

v_gene: TRBV5-8
d_gene: .
j_gene: TRBJ1-1
abundance: .
CDR3aa: CASSFRGAGAEAFF
CDR3nt: TGTGCCAGCAGCTTCCGGGGGGCGGGGGCTGAAGCTTTCTTT

v_gene: TRBV3-1/TRBV3-2
d_gene: TRBD1
j_gene: TRBJ1-1
abundance: .
CDR3aa: CASRKDRVSTEAFF
CDR3nt: TGTGCCAGCAGGAAAGACAGGGTGAGCACTGAAGCTTTCTTT

v_gene: TRBV6-5
d_gene: .
j_gene: TRBJ1-6
abundance: .
CDR3aa: CASRFEGGNSPLHF
CDR3nt: TGTGCCAGCAGATTCGAGGGTGGGAATTCACCCCTCCACTTT

v_gene: TRBV18
d_gene: TRBD2
j_gene: TRBJ2-7
abundance: .
CDR3aa: CASSPALAGGITPEQYF
CDR3nt: TGTGCCAGCTCACCGGCTCTAGCGGGAGGGATAACTCCCGAGCAGTACTTC

v_gene: TRBV2
d_gene: .
j_gene: TRBJ2-7
abundance: .
CDR3aa: CASSRSYNRDSSYEQYF
CDR3nt: TGTGCCAGCAGCAGGTCTTACAACAGGGATAGCTCCTACGAGCAGTACTTC

v_gene: TRBV6-5
d_gene: .
j_gene: TRBJ1-3
abundance: .
CDR3aa: CASSYSEQQAGNTIYF
CDR3nt: TGTGCCAGCAGTTACTCGGAACAGCAAGCCGGAAACACCATATATTTT

v_gene: TRBV5-1
d_gene: TRBD1
j_gene: TRBJ1-1
abundance: .
CDR3aa: CASSLGAGGGTEAFF
CDR3nt: TGCGCCAGCAGCTTGGGTGCAGGGGGAGGCACTGAAGCTTTCTTT

v_gene: TRBV5-1
d_gene: .
j_gene: TRBJ2-1
abundance: .
CDR3aa: CASSLATRTVYNEQFF
CDR3nt: TGCGCCAGCAGCTTGGCCACAAGGACAGTGTACAATGAGCAGTTCTTC

v_gene: TRBV27
d_gene: TRBD2
j_gene: TRBJ2-1
abundance: .
CDR3aa: CASSEREAYNEQFF
CDR3nt: TGTGCCAGCAGTGAGCGGGAAGCATACAATGAGCAGTTCTTC

v_gene: TRBV27
d_gene: .
j_gene: TRBJ2-3
abundance: .
CDR3aa: CASTTVESTDTQYF
CDR3nt: TGTGCCAGCACCACAGTGGAAAGCACAGATACGCAGTATTTT

v_gene: TRBV5-1
d_gene: TRBD1
j_gene: TRBJ2-7
abundance: .
CDR3aa: CASSLGGQGYEQYF
CDR3nt: TGCGCCAGCAGCTTGGGTGGACAGGGCTACGAGCAGTACTTC

v_gene: TRBV27
d_gene: TRBD1
j_gene: TRBJ2-7
abundance: .
CDR3aa: CASSSPLLSSDRDEQYF
CDR3nt: TGTGCCAGCAGTTCCCCACTCCTCTCCTCGGACAGGGACGAGCAGTACTTC